This TCR beta chain was recovered during a study of T cells in women clearing cervical HPV infection. Whole-study context: Blood came at first lesion visit for cases, post-clearance for controls. With HLA typing for only a few women, HLA confounding remains possible.

Germline V gene data show CDR1 as KGHSH and CDR2 as LQKENI. V trimming: 4 bases; J trimming: 4 bases; junction bases outside the gene matches: 8. The CDR3 runs 15 residues. Details on this clone: Its specificity is unknown. The CDR3 goes on 3 residues after the read ends, and that part is filled in from the germline J gene.

Study-level results: Repertoire richness, not evenness, was significantly elevated in CIN3+ cases versus controls. A classifier using richness and V gene abundances reached an AUC of 0.83.

Generated by immunoSEQ multiplex PCR, the TCRdb table keeps only in-frame clones and is missing some. Its table records about 22,000 clones. The source of this sequence is a woman between 18 and 75 years old with a cervical HPV16 infection that either progressed to CIN3+ or cleared (not recorded which). The specimen was blood buffy coat. V is TRBV18 and J is TRBJ2-3; 7 bases align to TRBD2. The part of the CDR3 DNA that was read is TGTGCCAGCTCACGGGCGGGAGACAAAGCAGATACG. Amino acids: CASSRAGDKADT. The entire CDR3 protein is CASSRAGDKADTQYF.